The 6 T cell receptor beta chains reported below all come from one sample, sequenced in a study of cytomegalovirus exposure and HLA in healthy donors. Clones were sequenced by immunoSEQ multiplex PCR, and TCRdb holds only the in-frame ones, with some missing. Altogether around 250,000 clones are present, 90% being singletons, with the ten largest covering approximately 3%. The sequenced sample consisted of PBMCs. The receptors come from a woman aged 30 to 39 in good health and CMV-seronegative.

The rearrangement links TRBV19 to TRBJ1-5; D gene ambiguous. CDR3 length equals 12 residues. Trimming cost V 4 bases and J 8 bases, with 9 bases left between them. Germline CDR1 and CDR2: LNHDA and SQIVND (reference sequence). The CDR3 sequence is CASSTPGEPQHF. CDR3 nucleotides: TGTGCCAGTAGTACCCCGGGCGAGCCCCAGCATTTT.

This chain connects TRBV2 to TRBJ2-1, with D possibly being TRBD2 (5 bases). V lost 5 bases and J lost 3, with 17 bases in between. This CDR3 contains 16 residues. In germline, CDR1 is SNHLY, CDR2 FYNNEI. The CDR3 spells CASSWGASTNYNEQFF. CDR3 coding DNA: TGTGCCAGCAGTTGGGGAGCCTCGACCAACTACAATGAGCAGTTCTTC.

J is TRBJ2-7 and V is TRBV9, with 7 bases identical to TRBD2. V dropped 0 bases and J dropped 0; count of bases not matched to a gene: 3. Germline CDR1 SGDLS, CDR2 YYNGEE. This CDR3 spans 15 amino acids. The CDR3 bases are TGTGCCAGCAGCGTAGATCCGGGAGGCTCCTACGAGCAGTACTTC. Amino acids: CASSVDPGGSYEQYF.

In nucleotides, the CDR3 is TGTGCCAGCAGCTTAGTGTGGGAAATGAACACTGAAGCTTTCTTT. Translated: CASSLVWEMNTEAFF. This rearrangement joins TRBV11-3 to TRBJ1-1; D is unclear. Germline assignment: CDR1 SGHNT and CDR2 YENEEA. The CDR3 covers 15 residues. V was cut by 1 base and J by 0 bases, with 9 bases left in between.

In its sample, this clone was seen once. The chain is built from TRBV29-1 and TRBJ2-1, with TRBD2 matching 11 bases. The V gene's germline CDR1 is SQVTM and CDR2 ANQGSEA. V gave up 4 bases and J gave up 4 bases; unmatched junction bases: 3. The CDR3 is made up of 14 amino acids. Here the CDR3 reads CSVGLAGMYNEQFF. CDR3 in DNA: TGCAGCGTTGGACTAGCGGGAATGTACAATGAGCAGTTCTTC.

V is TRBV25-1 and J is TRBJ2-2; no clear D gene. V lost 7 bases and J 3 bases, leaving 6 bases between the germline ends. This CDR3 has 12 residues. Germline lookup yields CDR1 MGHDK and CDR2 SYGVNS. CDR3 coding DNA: TGTGCCAGCACTGGGGACACCGGGGAGCTGTTTTTT. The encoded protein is CASTGDTGELFF.